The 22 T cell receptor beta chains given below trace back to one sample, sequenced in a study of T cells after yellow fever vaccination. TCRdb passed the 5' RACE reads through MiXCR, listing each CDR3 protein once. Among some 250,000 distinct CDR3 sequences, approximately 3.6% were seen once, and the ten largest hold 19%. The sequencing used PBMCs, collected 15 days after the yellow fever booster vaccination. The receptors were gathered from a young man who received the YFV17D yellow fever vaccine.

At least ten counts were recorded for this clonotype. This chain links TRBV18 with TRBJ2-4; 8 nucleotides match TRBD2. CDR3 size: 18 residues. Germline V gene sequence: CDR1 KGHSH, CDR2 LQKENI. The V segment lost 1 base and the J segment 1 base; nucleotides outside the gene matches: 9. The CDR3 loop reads CASSPREPGGNAKNIQYF. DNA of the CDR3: TGTGCCAGCTCACCACGGGAGCCGGGGGGGAACGCCAAAAACATTCAGTACTTC.

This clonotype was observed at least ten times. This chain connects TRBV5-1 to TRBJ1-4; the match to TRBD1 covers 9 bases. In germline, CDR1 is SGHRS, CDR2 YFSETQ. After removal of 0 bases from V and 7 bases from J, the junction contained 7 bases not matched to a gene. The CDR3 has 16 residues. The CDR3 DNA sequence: TGCGCCAGCAGCTTGGTAGCCGGGACAGGGAGTGAAAAACTGTTTTTT. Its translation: CASSLVAGTGSEKLFF.

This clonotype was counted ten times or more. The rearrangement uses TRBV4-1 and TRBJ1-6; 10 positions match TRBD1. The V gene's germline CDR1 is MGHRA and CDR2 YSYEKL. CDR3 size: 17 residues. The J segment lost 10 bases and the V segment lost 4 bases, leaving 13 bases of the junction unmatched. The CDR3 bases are TGCGCCAGCAGCCCAGCCCCGGGACAGGGGTATCCGTCACCCCTCCACTTT. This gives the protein CASSPAPGQGYPSPLHF.

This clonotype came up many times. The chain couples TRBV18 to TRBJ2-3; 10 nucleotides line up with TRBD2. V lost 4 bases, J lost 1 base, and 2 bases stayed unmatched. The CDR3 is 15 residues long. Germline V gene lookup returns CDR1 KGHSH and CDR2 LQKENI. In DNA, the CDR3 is TGTGCCAGCTCACAACTAGCGGGGCGCACAGATACGCAGTATTTT. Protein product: CASSQLAGRTDTQYF.

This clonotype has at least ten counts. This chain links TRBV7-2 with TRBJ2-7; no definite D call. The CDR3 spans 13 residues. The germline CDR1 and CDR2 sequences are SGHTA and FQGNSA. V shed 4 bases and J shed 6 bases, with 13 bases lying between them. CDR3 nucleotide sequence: TGTGCCAGCAGCTCCGTGCCGAGTATCGAGCAGTACGTC. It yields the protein CASSSVPSIEQYV.

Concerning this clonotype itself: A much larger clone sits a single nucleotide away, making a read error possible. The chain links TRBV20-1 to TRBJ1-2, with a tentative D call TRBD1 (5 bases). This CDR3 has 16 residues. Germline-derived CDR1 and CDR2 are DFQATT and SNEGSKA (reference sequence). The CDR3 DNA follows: TGCAGTGCTCCGGGACCCCTAAGAGAAGCTAACTATGGCTTCACCTTC. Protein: CSAPGPLREANYGFTF.

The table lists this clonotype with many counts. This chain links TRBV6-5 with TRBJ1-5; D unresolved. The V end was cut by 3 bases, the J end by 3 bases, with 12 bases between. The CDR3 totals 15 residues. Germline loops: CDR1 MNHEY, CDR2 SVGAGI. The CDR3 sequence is CASSYSLTDNQPQHF. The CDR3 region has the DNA TGTGCCAGCAGTTATAGTTTGACCGACAATCAGCCCCAGCATTTT.

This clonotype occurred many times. This chain's CDR3 is CASRRQGGDTQYF. As DNA, the CDR3 is TGTGCCAGCCGAAGACAGGGCGGGGATACGCAGTATTTT. The chain links TRBV27 to TRBJ2-3; the match to TRBD1 covers 7 bases. Germline loops: CDR1 MNHEY, CDR2 SMNVEV (reference sequence). The CDR3 loop spans 13 amino acids. Unmatched junction bases numbered 8, after V lost 8 bases and J lost 6 bases.

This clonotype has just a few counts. DNA for the CDR3: TGTGCCAGCAGCGCTAACTATGGCTACACCTTC. The encoded protein is CASSANYGYTF. The chain joins TRBV9 to TRBJ1-2; unclear D gene. V was cut by 3 bases and J by 0 bases, with 0 bases left in between. Germline V gene data show CDR1 as SGDLS and CDR2 as YYNGEE. This CDR3 region has 11 residues.

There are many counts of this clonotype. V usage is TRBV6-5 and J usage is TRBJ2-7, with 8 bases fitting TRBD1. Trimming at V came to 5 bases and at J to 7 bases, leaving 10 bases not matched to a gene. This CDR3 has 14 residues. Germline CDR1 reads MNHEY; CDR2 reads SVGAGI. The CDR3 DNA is TGTGCCAGCAGTAGTCGTGCTACAGGGGGGGAGCAGTACGTC. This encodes CASSSRATGGEQYV.

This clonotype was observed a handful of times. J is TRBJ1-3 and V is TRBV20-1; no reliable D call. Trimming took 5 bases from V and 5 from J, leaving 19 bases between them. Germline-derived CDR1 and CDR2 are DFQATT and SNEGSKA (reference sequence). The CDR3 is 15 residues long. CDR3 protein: CSAARRGPLRNTIYF. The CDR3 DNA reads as TGCAGTGCTGCCAGACGAGGGCCCCTCCGAAACACCATATATTTT.

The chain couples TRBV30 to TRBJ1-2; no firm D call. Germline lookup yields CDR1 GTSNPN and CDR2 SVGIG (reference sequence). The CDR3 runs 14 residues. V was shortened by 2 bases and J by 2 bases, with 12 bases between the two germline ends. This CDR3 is CAWSMARVNYGYTF. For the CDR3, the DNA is TGTGCCTGGAGTATGGCACGGGTAAACTATGGCTACACCTTC.

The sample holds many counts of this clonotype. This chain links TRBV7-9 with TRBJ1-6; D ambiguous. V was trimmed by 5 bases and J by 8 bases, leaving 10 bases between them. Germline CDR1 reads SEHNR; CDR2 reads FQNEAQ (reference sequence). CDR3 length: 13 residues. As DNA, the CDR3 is TGTGCCAGCAGCCCGCGACTGGATTCACCCCTCCACTTT. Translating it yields CASSPRLDSPLHF.

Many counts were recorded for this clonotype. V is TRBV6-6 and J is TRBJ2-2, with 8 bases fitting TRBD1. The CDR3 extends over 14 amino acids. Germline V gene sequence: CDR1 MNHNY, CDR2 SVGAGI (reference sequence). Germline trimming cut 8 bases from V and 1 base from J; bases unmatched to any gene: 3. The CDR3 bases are TGTGCCAGCGCCGGGACAGGGAACACCGGGGAGCTGTTTTTT. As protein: CASAGTGNTGELFF.

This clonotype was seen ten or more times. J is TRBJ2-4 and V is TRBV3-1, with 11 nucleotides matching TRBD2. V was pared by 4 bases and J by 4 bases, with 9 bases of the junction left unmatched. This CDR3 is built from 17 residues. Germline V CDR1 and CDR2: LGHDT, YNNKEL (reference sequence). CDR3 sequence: CASSPRLLAGEKNIQYF. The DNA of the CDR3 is TGTGCCAGCAGCCCCCGTTTACTAGCGGGAGAAAAAAACATTCAGTACTTC.

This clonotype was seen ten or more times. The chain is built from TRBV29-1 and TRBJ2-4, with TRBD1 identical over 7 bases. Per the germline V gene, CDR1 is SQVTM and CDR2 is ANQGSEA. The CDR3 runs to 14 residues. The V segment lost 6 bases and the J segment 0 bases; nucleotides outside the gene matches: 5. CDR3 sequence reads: CSVVGQLAKNIQYF. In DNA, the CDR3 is TGCAGCGTCGTGGGACAGCTAGCCAAAAACATTCAGTACTTC. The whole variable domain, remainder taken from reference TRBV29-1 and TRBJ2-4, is SAVISQKPSRDICQRGTSLTIQCQVDSQVTMMFWYRQQPGQSLTLIATANQGSEATYESGFVIDKFPISRPNLTFSTLTVSNMSPEDSSIYLCSVVGQLAKNIQYFGAGTRLSVL.

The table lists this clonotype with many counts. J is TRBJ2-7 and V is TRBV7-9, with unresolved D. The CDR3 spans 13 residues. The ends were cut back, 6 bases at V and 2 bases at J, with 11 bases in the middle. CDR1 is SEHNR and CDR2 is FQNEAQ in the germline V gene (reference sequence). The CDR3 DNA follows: TGTGCCAGCAGTAATCGGCCCCCCTACGAGCAGTACTTC. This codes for CASSNRPPYEQYF. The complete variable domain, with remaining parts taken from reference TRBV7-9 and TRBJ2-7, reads DTGVSQNPRHKITKRGQNVTFRCDPISEHNRLYWYRQTLGQGPEFLTYFQNEAQLEKSRLLSDRFSAERPKGSFSTLEIQRTEQGDSAMYLCASSNRPPYEQYFGPGTRLTVT.

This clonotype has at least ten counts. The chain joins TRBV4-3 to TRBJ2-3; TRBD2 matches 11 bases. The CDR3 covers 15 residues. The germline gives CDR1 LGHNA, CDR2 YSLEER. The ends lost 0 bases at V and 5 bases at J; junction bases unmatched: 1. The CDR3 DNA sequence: TGCGCCAGCAGCCAAGAGACTAGCGGGGTAGATACGCAGTATTTT. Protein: CASSQETSGVDTQYF.

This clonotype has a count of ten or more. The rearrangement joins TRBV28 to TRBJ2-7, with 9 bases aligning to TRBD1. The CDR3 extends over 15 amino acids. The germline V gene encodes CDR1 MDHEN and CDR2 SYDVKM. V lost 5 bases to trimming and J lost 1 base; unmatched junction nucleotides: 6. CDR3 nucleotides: TGTGCCAGCAGTGCTCCGGGACAGGGATCCTACGAGCAGTACTTC. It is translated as CASSAPGQGSYEQYF.

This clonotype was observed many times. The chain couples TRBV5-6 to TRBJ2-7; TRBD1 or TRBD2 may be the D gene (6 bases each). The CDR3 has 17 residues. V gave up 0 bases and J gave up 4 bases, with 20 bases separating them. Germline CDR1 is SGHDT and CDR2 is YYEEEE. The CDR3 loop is CASSLGGRGARAYEQYV. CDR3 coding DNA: TGTGCCAGCAGCTTGGGAGGTAGGGGGGCGAGGGCTTACGAGCAGTACGTC.

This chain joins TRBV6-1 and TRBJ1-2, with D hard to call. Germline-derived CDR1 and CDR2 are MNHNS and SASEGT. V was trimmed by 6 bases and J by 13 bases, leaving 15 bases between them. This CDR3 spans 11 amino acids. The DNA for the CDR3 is TGTGCCAGCAGGAAAGGCCTTGAACTCACCTTC. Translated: CASRKGLELTF.

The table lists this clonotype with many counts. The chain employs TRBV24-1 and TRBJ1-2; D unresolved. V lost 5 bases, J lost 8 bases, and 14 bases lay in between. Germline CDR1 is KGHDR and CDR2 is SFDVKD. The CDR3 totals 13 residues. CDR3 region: CATSAGRLGGYTF. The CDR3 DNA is TGTGCCACCAGTGCCGGACGGCTAGGAGGCTACACCTTC.